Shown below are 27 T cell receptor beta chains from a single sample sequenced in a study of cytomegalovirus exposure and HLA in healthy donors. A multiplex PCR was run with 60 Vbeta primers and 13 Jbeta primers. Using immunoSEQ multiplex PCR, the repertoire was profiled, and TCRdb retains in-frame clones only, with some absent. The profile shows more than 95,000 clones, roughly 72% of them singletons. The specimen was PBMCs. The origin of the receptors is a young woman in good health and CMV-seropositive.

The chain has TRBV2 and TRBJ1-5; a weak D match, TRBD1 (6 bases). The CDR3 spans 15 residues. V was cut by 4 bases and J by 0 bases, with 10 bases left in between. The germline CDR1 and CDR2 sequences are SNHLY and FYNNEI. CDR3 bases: TGTGCCAGCAGTGCCCGGACAGATAGCAATCAGCCCCAGCATTTT. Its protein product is CASSARTDSNQPQHF.

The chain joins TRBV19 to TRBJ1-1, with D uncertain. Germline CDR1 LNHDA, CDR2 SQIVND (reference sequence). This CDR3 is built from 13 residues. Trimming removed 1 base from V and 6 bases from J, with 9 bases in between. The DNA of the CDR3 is TGTGCCAGTAGTATAGGGGCAGGCTCTGAAGCTTTCTTT. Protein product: CASSIGAGSEAFF.

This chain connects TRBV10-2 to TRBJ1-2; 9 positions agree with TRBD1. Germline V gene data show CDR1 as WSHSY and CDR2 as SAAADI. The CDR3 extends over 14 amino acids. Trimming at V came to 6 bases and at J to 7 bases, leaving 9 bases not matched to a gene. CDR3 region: CASRGGTGMAGYTF. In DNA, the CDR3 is TGCGCCAGCAGAGGTGGGACAGGGATGGCTGGCTACACCTTC.

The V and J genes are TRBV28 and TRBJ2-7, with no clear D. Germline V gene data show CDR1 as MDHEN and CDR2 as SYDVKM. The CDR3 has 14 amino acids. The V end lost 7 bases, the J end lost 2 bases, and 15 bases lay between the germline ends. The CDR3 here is CASTSFAKTYEQYF. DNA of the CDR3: TGTGCCAGCACCTCCTTCGCTAAGACCTACGAGCAGTACTTC.

The CDR3 reads CASSYDHLLAGSSYNEQFF. The CDR3 DNA reads as TGTGCCAGCAGCTACGATCACCTACTAGCGGGTAGCTCCTACAATGAGCAGTTCTTC. The rearrangement uses TRBV5-6 and TRBJ2-1, with TRBD2 matching over 9 bases. Germline-derived CDR1 and CDR2 are SGHDT and YYEEEE. V shed 3 bases and J 0 bases; nucleotides not matched to a gene: 13. CDR3 size: 19 residues.

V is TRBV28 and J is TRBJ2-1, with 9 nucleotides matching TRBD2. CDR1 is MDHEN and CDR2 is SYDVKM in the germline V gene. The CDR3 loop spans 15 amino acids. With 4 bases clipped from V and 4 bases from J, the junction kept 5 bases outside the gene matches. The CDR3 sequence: CASSSRLAVYNEQFF. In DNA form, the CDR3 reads TGTGCCAGCAGTTCCCGACTAGCGGTTTACAATGAGCAGTTCTTC.

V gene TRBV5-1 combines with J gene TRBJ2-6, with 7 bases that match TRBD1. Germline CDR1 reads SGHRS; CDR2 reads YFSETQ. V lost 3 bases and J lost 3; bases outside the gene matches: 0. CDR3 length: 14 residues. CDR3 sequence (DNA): TGCGCCAGCAGCTCAGGGGGTGGGGCCAACGTCCTGACTTTC. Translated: CASSSGGGANVLTF.

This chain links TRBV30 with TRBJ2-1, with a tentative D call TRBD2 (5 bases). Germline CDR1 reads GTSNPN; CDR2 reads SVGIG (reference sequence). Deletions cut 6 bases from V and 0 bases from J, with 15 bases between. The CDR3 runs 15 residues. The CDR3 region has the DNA TGTGCCTGCCGTGCGGGCAGGAGCTCCTACAATGAGCAGTTCTTC. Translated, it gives CACRAGRSSYNEQFF.

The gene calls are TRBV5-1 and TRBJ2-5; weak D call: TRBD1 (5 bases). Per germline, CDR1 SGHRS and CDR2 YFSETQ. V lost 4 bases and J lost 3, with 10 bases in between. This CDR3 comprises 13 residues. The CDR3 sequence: CASSRQGEETQYF. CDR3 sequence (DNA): TGCGCCAGCAGCCGGCAGGGTGAAGAGACCCAGTACTTC.

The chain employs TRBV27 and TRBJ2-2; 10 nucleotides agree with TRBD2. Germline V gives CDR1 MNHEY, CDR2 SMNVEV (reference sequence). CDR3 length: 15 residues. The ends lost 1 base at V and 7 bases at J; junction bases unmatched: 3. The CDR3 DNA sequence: TGTGCCAGCAGTTTATTGAGGACTAGCGGCGGGGAGCTGTTTTTT. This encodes CASSLLRTSGGELFF.

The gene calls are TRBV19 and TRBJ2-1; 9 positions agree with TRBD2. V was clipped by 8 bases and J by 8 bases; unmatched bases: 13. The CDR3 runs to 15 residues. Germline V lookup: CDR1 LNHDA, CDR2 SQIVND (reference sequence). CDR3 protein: CASDGPSGAADEQFF. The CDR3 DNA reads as TGTGCCAGTGACGGGCCTAGCGGGGCAGCAGATGAGCAGTTCTTC.

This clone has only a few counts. CDR3 region: CASSRTSREGETQYF. The CDR3 DNA reads as TGTGCCAGTAGTAGGACTAGCCGTGAGGGGGAGACCCAGTACTTC. V and J are TRBV19 and TRBJ2-5, with 8 nucleotides matching TRBD2. Trimming cost V 4 bases and J 5 bases; bases outside gene matches: 9. Germline CDR1 and CDR2: LNHDA and SQIVND (reference sequence). The CDR3 runs 15 residues. Together with reference TRBV19 and TRBJ2-5, the CDR3 gives the full variable domain: DGGITQSPKYLFRKEGQNVTLSCEQNLNHDAMYWYRQDPGQGLRLIYYSQIVNDFQKGDIAEGYSVSREKKESFPLTVTSAQKNPTAFYLCASSRTSREGETQYFGPGTRLLVL.

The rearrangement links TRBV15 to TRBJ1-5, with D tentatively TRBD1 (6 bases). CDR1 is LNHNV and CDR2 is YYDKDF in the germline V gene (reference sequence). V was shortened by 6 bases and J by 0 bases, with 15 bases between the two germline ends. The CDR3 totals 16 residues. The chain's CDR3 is CATRQGGGISNQPQHF. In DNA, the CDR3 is TGTGCCACCAGACAGGGAGGGGGTATTAGCAATCAGCCCCAGCATTTT.

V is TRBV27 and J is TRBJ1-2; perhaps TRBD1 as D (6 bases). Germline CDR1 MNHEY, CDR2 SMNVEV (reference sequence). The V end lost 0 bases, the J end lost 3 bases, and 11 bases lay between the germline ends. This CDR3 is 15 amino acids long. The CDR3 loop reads CASSLSRTAHYGYTF. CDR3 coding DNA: TGTGCCAGCAGTTTATCGAGGACAGCACACTATGGCTACACCTTC.

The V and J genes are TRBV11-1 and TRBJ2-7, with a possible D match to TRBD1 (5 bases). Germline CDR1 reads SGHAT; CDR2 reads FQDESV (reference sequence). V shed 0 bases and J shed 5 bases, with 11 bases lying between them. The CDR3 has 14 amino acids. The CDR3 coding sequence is TGTGCCAGCAGCTTAGCGTGGGTAGGGGACGAGCAGTACTTC. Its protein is CASSLAWVGDEQYF.

CDR3 protein: CASRPLASYNEQFF. The CDR3 nucleotides read TGTGCCAGCAGACCGCTGGCTTCCTACAATGAGCAGTTCTTC. The chain carries TRBV7-2 and TRBJ2-1; D gene ambiguous. The CDR3 sequence is 14 residues long. Germline CDR1 SGHTA, CDR2 FQGNSA. Trimming stripped 6 bases from V and 1 base from J, with 10 bases between. Drawing the rest from reference TRBV7-2 and TRBJ2-1, the complete variable domain is GAGVSQSPSNKVTEKGKDVELRCDPISGHTALYWYRQSLGQGLEFLIYFQGNSAPDKSGLPSDRFSAERTGGSVSTLTIQRTQQEDSAVYLCASRPLASYNEQFFGPGTRLTVL.

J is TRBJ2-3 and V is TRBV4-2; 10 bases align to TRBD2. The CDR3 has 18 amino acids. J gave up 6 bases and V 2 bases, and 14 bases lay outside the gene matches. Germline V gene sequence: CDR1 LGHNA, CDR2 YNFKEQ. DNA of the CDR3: TGTGCCAGCAGCCAACTACCTGGGCTAGCGGGAGCATCGGATACGCAGTATTTT. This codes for CASSQLPGLAGASDTQYF.

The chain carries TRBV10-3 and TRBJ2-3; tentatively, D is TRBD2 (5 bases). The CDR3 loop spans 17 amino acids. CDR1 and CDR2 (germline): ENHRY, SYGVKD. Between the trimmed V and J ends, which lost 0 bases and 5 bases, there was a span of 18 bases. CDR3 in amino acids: CAISESTGIHRQDTQYF. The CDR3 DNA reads TGTGCCATCAGTGAGTCGACGGGGATCCATCGGCAAGATACGCAGTATTTT.

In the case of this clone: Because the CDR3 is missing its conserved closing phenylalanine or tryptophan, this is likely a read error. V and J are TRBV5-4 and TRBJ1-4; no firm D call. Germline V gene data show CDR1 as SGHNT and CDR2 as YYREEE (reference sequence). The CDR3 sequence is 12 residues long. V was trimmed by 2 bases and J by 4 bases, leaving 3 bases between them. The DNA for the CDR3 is TGTGCCAGCAGCTTAAATAATGAAAAACTGTTTGTT. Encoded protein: CASSLNNEKLFV.

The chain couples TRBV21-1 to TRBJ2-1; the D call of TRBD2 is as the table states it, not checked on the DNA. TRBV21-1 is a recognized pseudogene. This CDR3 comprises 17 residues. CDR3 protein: CASSIENTRMAYNEQFF. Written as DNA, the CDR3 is TGTGCCAGCAGCATAGAGAATACTAGAATGGCCTACAATGAGCAGTTCTTC.

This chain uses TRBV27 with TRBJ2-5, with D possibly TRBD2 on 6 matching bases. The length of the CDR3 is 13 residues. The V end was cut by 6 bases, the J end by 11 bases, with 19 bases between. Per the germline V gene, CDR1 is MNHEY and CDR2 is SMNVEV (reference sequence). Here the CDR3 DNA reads TGTGCCAGCAGCGGGAGCAGGTATTTTGAGCAGTACTTC. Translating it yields CASSGSRYFEQYF.

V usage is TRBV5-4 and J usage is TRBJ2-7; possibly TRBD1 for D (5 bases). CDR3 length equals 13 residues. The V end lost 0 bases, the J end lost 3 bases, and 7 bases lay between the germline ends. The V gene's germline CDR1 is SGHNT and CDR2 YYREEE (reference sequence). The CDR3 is CASSLDRIYEQYF. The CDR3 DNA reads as TGTGCCAGCAGCTTGGACAGGATCTACGAGCAGTACTTC.

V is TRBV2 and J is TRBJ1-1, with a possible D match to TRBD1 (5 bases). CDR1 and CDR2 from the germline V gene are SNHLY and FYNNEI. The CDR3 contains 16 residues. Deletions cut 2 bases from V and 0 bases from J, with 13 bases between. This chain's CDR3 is CASSEKRAGLNTEAFF. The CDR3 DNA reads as TGTGCCAGCAGTGAAAAGCGGGCAGGGTTGAACACTGAAGCTTTCTTT.

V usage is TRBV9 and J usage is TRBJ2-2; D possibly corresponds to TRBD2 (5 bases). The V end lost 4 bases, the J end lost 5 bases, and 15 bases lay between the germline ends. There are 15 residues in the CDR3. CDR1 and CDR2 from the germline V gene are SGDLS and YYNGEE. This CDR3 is CASSTPPTSTGELFF. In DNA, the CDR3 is TGTGCCAGCAGCACCCCCCCTACTAGTACCGGGGAGCTGTTTTTT. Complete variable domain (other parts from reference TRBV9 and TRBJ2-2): DSGVTQTPKHLITATGQRVTLRCSPRSGDLSVYWYQQSLDQGLQFLIQYYNGEERAKGNILERFSAQQFPDLHSELNLSSLELGDSALYFCASSTPPTSTGELFFGEGSRLTVL.

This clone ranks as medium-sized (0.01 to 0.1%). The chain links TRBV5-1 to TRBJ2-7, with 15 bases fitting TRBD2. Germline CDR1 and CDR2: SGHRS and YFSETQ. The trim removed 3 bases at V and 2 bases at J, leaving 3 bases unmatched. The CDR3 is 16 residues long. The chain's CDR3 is CASSSGLAGGTYEQYF. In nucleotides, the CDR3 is TGCGCCAGCAGCTCTGGACTAGCGGGAGGGACCTACGAGCAGTACTTC.

CDR3 protein: CAWSGSSVYEQYF. CDR3 coding DNA: TGTGCCTGGAGCGGGAGTTCGGTGTACGAGCAGTACTTC. V gene TRBV30 combines with J gene TRBJ2-7; D is perhaps TRBD2 (6 bases). This CDR3 contains 13 residues. The germline V and J ends were trimmed by 3 bases and 4 bases, with 13 bases remaining between them. The V gene's germline CDR1 is GTSNPN and CDR2 SVGIG (reference sequence).

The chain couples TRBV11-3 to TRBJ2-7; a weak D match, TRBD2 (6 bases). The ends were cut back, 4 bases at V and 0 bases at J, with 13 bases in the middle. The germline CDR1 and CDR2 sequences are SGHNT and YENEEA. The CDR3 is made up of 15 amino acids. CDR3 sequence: CASSSAGLSSYEQYF. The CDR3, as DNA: TGTGCCAGCAGCTCGGCGGGGTTAAGCTCCTACGAGCAGTACTTC.